A single sample is the source of the 8 T cell receptor beta chains below, sequenced in a study of beta chain features in type 1 diabetes. All of the isolated RNA was reverse transcribed, so expressed TCRB transcripts were sequenced. Produced via immunoSEQ multiplex PCR; TCRdb's table is partial and in-frame only. The data show fewer than 25,000 clones, over 60% seen once. Sequencing was done on a sample of Tregs from blood. All receptors derive from a woman aged 40 to 49 in good health.

The genes are TRBV19 and TRBJ1-2; D unclear. The V and J ends lost 0 bases and 5 bases respectively, with 16 bases between them. The CDR3 is made up of 16 amino acids. Germline CDR1 and CDR2: LNHDA and SQIVND (reference sequence). In DNA form, the CDR3 reads TGTGCCAGTAGTATAGAACGTCTGTCGAGGAGTTATGGCTACACCTTC. Encoded protein: CASSIERLSRSYGYTF.

The CDR3 region has the DNA TGTGCCAGCAGCGTAAGCGGCGGGGGGGCTGGGGAGACCCAGTACTTC. It specifies CASSVSGGGAGETQYF. The chain couples TRBV9 to TRBJ2-5; 9 positions agree with TRBD2. Per germline, CDR1 SGDLS and CDR2 YYNGEE. J gave up 5 bases and V 1 base, and 9 bases lay outside the gene matches. The CDR3 loop spans 16 amino acids.

The chain has TRBV29-1 and TRBJ2-7; 9 nucleotides match TRBD1. Germline V gene data show CDR1 as SQVTM and CDR2 as ANQGSEA. This CDR3 contains 15 residues. J was trimmed by 4 bases and V by 6 bases; bases with no gene match: 13. The CDR3 loop is CSVTPTGTGMYEQYF. For the CDR3, the DNA is TGCAGCGTCACACCCACCGGGACAGGGATGTACGAGCAGTACTTC.

The rearrangement joins TRBV5-4 to TRBJ1-1; D is undetermined. In germline, CDR1 is SGHNT, CDR2 YYREEE (reference sequence). Trimming shortened V by 4 bases and J by 1 base, and 14 bases separated the two germline ends. This CDR3 spans 15 amino acids. CDR3 region: CASSRVGGRNTEAFF. CDR3 in DNA: TGTGCCAGCAGCCGAGTGGGAGGGAGGAACACTGAAGCTTTCTTT.

Concerning this clone: The junction differs from germline at one of its ends, possibly a read error. The rearrangement joins TRBV2 to TRBJ2-3, with D hard to call. Germline V CDR1 and CDR2: SNHLY, FYNNEI. The CDR3 spans 12 residues. CDR3 DNA sequence: TGTGCCAGCAGAGATGTCACAAATACGCAGTATTTT. Its translation is CASRDVTNTQYF.

V gene TRBV11-3 combines with J gene TRBJ2-3; 8 bases fit TRBD2. Germline V gene sequence: CDR1 SGHNT, CDR2 YENEEA. J lost 2 bases, V lost 5 bases, and 3 bases had no gene match. CDR3 length equals 14 residues. The CDR3 DNA reads as TGTGCCAGCAGCCCGGGGGGGTCCACAGATACGCAGTATTTT. Protein product: CASSPGGSTDTQYF.

This rearrangement joins TRBV5-1 to TRBJ1-1; D uncertain. The germline CDR1 and CDR2 sequences are SGHRS and YFSETQ. V lost 2 bases to trimming and J lost 1 base, with 18 bases between them. The CDR3 covers 17 residues. The CDR3 region is CASSFSLHPIPNTEAFF. Here the CDR3 DNA reads TGCGCCAGCAGCTTTAGCCTCCACCCCATTCCGAACACTGAAGCTTTCTTT.

This clone has a single count. This rearrangement joins TRBV2 to TRBJ2-1; D perhaps matches TRBD2 (5 bases). The V end lost 6 bases, the J end lost 8 bases, and 11 bases lay between the germline ends. Germline CDR1 SNHLY, CDR2 FYNNEI. The CDR3 extends over 12 amino acids. As DNA, the CDR3 is TGTGCCAGCAGCCCCATGAGGGATGAGCAGTTCTTC. It specifies CASSPMRDEQFF.